The clone carrying this TCR beta chain turned up a few times. The antigen remains undetermined. This sample is part of a study of post-analysis software for immune sequencing data. The library was made from cDNA and included unique molecular identifiers. TCRdb ran MiXCR on the PCR reads and lists one entry per CDR3 protein. The sample has approximately 360,000 distinct CDR3 sequences; less than 40% are singletons. Losses at the gene ends were 4 bases for V and 5 bases for J; bases not matched to a gene: 18. The CDR3 totals 18 residues. Germline V lookup: CDR1 DFQATT, CDR2 SNEGSKA (reference sequence). Study results and caveats: Patients had higher frequencies than controls of four to six TRBV segments, including TRBV5-6, TRBV5-1 and TRBV20-1. Controls significantly exceeded multiple sclerosis patients in normalized Chao1 diversity. With F measure, samples from one preparation batch clustered together strongly.

The specimen was blood. The chain uses TRBV20-1 and TRBJ2-7; the match to TRBD2 covers 12 bases. The sequence came from a girl aged 5 to 17 with multiple sclerosis. CDR3 DNA sequence: TGCAGTGCTAACCGGAAGGCGGGACTAGCGGGTGCTCCCCACGAGCAGTACTTC. Translating gives CSANRKAGLAGAPHEQYF.